This T cell receptor beta chain was obtained from a study of cytomegalovirus exposure and HLA in healthy donors. Across the study: When roughly 420 donors were genotyped, about 86% of them were found to fall in the Caucasian-associated ancestry cluster. Points from the study as a whole: With further analysis later on, most CMV-associated TCR beta chains appeared HLA-restricted. Confirmation in vitro established that three CMV-associated chains were specific for CMV antigens.

Per the germline V gene, CDR1 is MGHRA and CDR2 is YSYEKL. The CDR3 extends over 18 amino acids. V dropped 3 bases and J dropped 0; count of bases not matched to a gene: 10. Turning to this clone: Antigen: not known.

Primers included in the PCR were 60 Vbeta and 13 Jbeta primers. TCRdb's table, derived via immunoSEQ multiplex PCR, lists solely in-frame clones and lacks some. The sample lists approximately 160,000 clones; 80% to 85% were seen once. V usage is TRBV4-1 and J usage is TRBJ2-3, with TRBD1 matching over 9 bases. This receptor was taken from a human donor in good health. The sequenced sample was PBMCs. Here the CDR3 DNA reads TGCGCCAGCAGCCACTCGGACAGGGGCCTGGGGAGCACAGATACGCAGTATTTT. This encodes CASSHSDRGLGSTDTQYF.